The clone carrying this T cell receptor beta chain was observed a single time. Using immunoSEQ multiplex PCR, the repertoire was profiled, and TCRdb retains in-frame clones only, with some absent. Of around 39,000 clones listed, roughly 81% are singletons. This sample is drawn from a study of sequential checkpoint blockade in melanoma. Turning to the study itself: First-line arms were nivolumab then ipilimumab, or the reverse, randomized 1:1. Each arm's sequence ended with maintenance nivolumab.

Germline-derived CDR1 and CDR2 are SQVTM and ANQGSEA. Trimming stripped 6 bases from V and 10 bases from J, with 19 bases between. The length of the CDR3 is 12 residues. Indicated treatment: randomized to nivolumab then ipilimumab (arm A) or the reverse (arm B). DNA-damaging chemotherapy had not been given to any patient beforehand. PBMC sorting kept live CD3+CD8+ cells without CD19 or CD56. This chain uses TRBV29-1 with TRBJ2-7; the D gene is possibly TRBD2 (7 bases). The specimen comprised CD8+ T cells sorted from blood (inferred from file names), sampled from a patient given nivolumab and ipilimumab in sequence. The source of this sequence is a human donor with melanoma. The CDR3 loop reads CSVAGEGWEQYF. The CDR3 coding sequence is TGCAGCGTGGCAGGGGAGGGGTGGGAACAGTACTTC.